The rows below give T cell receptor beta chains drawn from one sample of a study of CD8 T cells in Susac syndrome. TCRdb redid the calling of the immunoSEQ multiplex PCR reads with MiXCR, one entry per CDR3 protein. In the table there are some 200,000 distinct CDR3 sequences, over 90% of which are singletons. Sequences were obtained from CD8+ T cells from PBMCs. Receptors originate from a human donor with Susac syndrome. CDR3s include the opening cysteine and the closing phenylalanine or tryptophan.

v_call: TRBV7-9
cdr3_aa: CASSPSGSGAQYF

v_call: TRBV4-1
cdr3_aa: CASSQGQGVGTDTQYF

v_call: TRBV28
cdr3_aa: CASSAPRGAYEQYF

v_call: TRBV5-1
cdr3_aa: CASSWTGGEETQYF

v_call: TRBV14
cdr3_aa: CASSQGSENWGVSRETQYF

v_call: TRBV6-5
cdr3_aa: CASSDVGQSDTQYF

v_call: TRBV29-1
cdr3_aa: CSPSASNQPQHF

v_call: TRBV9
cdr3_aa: CASSVEGLASDTQYF

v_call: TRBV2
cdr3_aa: CASRGLAPEQYF

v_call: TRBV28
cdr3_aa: CASSPYSGEETQYF

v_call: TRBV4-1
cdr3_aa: CASSRTSEALRTDTQYF

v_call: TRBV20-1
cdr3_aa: CSARGGSSYNEQFF

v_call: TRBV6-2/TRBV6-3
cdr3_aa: CASSFDRYNEQFF

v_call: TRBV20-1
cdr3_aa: CSTPQGFYNEQFF

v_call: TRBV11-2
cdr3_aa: CASSLDHRGISYEQYF

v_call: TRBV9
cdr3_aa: CASSAPGTRAEAFF

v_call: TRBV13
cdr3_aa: CASSQTEREQYF

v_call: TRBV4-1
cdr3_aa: CASSPRLAGGNGELFF

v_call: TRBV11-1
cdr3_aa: CASSLDVGQGTTSLIGANVLTF

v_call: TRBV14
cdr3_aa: CASSHGLGELFF

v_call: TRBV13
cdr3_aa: CASSLGGALSEQYF

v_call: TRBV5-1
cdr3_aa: CASSLETLRDRGNEQYF

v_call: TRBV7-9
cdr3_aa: CASSTLDGYTF

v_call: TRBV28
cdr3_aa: CASSFQGLYNEQFF

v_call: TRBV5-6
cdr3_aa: CASSLSGTDLRETQYF

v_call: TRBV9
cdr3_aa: CASSDIKRDLNEQFF

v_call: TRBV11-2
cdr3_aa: CASSLDLGTINYGYTF

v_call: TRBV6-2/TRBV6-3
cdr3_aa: CASSGGLAEYPETQYF

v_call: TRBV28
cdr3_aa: CASSPPPFFDYEQYF

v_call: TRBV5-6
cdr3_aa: CASSLSSWGLEGYTF

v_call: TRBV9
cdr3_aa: CASSDGTSDNEQFF

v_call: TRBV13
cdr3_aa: CASSLWRGGHEQYF

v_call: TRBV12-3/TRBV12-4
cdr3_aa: CASSVYGIHEQYF

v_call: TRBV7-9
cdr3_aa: CASSGTGYFEQFF

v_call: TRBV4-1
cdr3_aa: CASSPAGLATITSQETQYF

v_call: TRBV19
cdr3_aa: CASSPAREGSYNEQFF

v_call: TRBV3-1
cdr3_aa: CASRENSYVLTF